The clone carrying this TCR beta chain has at least ten counts. Its antigen is not identified. The data were obtained in a study of T-cell reconstitution after alpha-beta-depleted transplantation in children. Study results and caveats: Alpha-beta T cells present about two months after transplant were reported to originate from several hundred expanded graft clones. Some patients owed their high day-60 TCRbeta diversity to surviving recipient T cells and thymic progenitors. T-cell counts and diversity were attributed mostly to newly produced T cells one year after transplant.

The CDR3 extends over 15 amino acids. J was trimmed by 3 bases and V by 3 bases; bases with no gene match: 3. In germline, CDR1 is KGHDR, CDR2 SFDVKD. As it was prepared, the TCRbeta library received unique molecular identifiers. TCRdb redid the calling of the PCR reads with MiXCR, one entry per CDR3 protein. Altogether 200,000 to 250,000 distinct CDR3 sequences are present, around 8.4% being singletons, with the ten largest covering less than 40%. The sample in question was PBMCs, mostly from graft donor cells, obtained 360 days after TCRalphabeta/CD19-depleted stem cell transplant. The chain combines TRBV24-1 with TRBJ2-3, with 9 bases matching TRBD1. The receptor was derived from a male patient under 10 years old who had a stem cell transplant for acute myeloid leukemia, so the T cells may come from the graft donor. The CDR3 bases are TGTGCCACCAGTGATAACAGGGGGCTGACAGATACGCAGTATTTT. It codes for CATSDNRGLTDTQYF.